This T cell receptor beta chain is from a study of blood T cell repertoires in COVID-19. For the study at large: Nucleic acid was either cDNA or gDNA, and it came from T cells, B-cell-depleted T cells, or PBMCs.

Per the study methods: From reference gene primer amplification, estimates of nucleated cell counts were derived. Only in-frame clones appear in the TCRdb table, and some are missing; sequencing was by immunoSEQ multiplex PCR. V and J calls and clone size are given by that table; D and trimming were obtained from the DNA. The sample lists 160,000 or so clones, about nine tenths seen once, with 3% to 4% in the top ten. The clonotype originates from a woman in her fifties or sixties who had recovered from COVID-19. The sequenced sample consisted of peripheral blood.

DNA for the CDR3: TGTGCCAGCAGTGAGCCTCGGGGGGGAGATACGCAGTATTTT. This sequence encodes CASSEPRGGDTQYF. This chain links TRBV6-1 with TRBJ2-3, with TRBD2 identical over 8 bases. Germline V gene sequence: CDR1 MNHNS, CDR2 SASEGT. The length of the CDR3 is 14 residues. The V gene end was trimmed by 3 bases and the J gene end by 5 bases; junction bases not matched to a gene: 4.